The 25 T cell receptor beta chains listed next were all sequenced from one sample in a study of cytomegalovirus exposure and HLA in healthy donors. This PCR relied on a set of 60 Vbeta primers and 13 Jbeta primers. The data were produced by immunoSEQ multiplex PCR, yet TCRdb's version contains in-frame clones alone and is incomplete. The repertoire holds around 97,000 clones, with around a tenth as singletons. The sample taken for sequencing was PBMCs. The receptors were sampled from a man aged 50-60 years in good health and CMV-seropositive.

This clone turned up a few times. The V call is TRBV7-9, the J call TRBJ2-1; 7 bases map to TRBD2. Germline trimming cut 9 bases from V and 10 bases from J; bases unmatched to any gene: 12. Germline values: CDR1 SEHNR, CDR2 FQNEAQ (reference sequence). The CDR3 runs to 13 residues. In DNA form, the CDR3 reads TGTGCCAGAAGCCCAGTTCCGGGAGGAGAGCAGTTCTTC. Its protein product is CARSPVPGGEQFF.

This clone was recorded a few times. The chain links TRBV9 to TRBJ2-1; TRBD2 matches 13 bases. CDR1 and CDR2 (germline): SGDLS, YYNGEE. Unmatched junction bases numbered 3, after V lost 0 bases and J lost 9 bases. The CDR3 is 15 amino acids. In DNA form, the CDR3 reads TGTGCCAGCAGCGTAGCTGGACTAGCGGGAGTTGAGCAGTTCTTC. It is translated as CASSVAGLAGVEQFF.

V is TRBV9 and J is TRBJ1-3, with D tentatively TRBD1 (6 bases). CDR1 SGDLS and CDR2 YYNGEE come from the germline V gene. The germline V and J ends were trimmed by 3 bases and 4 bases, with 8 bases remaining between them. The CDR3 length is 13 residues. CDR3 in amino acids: CASSGGTGNTIYF. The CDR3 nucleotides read TGTGCCAGCAGCGGAGGGACAGGAAACACCATATATTTT.

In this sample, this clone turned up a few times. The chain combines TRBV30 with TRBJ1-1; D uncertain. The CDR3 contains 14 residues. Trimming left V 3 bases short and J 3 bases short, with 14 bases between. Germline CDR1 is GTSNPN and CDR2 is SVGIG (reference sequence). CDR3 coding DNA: TGTGCCTGGAGGGTTGGACTCTCTGACACTGAAGCTTTCTTT. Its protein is CAWRVGLSDTEAFF. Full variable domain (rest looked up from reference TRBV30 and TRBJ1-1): SQTIHQWPATLVQPVGSPLSLECTVEGTSNPNLYWYRQAAGRGLQLLFYSVGIGQISSEVPQNLSASRPQDRQFILSSKKLLLSDSGFYLCAWRVGLSDTEAFFGQGTRLTVV.

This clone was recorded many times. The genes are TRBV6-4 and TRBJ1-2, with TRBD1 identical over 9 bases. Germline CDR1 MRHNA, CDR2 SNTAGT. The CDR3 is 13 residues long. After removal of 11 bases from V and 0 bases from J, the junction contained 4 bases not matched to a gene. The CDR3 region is CALQGAANYGYTF. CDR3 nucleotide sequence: TGTGCCTTACAGGGGGCAGCTAACTATGGCTACACCTTC.

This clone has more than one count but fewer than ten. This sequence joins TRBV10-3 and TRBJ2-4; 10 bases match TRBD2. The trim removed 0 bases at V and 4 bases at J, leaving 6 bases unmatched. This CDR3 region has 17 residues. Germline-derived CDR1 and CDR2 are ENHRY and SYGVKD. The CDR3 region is CAISESRLTSGKNIQYF. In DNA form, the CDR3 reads TGTGCCATCAGTGAGTCTCGCTTGACTAGCGGGAAAAACATTCAGTACTTC.

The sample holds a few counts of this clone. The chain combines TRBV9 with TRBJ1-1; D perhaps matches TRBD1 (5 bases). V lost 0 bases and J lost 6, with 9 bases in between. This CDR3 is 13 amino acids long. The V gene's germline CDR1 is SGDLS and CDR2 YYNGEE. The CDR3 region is CASSVGGDSEAFF. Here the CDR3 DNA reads TGTGCCAGCAGCGTAGGGGGGGATTCTGAAGCTTTCTTT.

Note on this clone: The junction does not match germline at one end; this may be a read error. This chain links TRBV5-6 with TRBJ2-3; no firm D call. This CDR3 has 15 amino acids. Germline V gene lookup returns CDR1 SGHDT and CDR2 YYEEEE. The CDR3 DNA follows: TGTGCCAGCAGTTTGGGTCAGCGTAAGACAGATACGCAGTATTTT. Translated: CASSLGQRKTDTQYF.

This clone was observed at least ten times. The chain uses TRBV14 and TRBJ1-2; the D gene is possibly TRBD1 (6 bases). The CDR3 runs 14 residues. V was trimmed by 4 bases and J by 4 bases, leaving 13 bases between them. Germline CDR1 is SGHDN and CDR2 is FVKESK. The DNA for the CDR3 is TGTGCCAGCAGCCCCGGACAGAACCTCTATGGCTACACCTTC. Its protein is CASSPGQNLYGYTF.

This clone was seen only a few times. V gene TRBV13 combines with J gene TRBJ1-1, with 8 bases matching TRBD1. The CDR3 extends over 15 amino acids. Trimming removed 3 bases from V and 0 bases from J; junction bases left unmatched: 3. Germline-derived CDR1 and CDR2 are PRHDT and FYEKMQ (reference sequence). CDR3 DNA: TGTGCCAGCAGCTTTCCGACAGGGGTGAACACTGAAGCTTTCTTT. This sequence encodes CASSFPTGVNTEAFF.

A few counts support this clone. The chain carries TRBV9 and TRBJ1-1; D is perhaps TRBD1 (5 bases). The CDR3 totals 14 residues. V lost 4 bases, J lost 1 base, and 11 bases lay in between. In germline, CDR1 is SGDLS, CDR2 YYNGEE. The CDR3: CASSKQGANTEAFF. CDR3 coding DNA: TGTGCCAGCAGCAAACAAGGGGCGAACACTGAAGCTTTCTTT.

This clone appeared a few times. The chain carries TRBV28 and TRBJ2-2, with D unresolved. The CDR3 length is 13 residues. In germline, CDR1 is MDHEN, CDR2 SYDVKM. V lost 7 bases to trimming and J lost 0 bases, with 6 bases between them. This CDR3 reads CASIHSNTGELFF. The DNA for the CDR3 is TGTGCCAGCATCCATTCGAACACCGGGGAGCTGTTTTTT.

The chain's CDR3 is CASSPGVGRGGLFF. CDR3 DNA: TGTGCCAGCAGCCCCGGAGTCGGTCGCGGGGGACTGTTTTTT. The J gene is TRBJ1-4, the V gene TRBV7-8, with D possibly matching TRBD1 (5 bases). The germline V gene encodes CDR1 SGHVS and CDR2 FQNEAQ. The CDR3 has 14 amino acids. V was pared by 5 bases and J by 13 bases, with 20 bases between. Based on the CDR3 plus reference TRBV7-8 and TRBJ1-4, the full variable domain is GAGVSQSPRYKVAKRGQDVALRCDPISGHVSLFWYQQALGQGPEFLTYFQNEAQLDKSGLPSDRFFAERPEGSVSTLKIQRTQQEDSAVYLCASSPGVGRGGLFFGSGTQLSVL.

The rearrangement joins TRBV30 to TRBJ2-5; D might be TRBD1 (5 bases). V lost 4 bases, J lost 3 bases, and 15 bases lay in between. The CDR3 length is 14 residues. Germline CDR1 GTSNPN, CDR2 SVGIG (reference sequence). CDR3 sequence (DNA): TGTGCCTGGACCCTAGGGGCCCGGGAAGAGACCCAGTACTTC. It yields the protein CAWTLGAREETQYF.

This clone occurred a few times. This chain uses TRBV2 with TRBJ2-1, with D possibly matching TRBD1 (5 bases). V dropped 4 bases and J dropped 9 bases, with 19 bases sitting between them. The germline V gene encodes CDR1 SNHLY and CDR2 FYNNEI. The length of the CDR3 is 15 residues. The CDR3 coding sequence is TGTGCCAGCAGTGTAGTTTCGGGTAGGGGTACTGAGCAGTTCTTC. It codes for CASSVVSGRGTEQFF.

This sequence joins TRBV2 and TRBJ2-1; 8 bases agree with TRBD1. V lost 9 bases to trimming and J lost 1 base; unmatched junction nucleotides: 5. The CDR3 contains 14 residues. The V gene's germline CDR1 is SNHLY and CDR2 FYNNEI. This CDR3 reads CASTGGRSYNEQFF. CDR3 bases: TGTGCCAGTACAGGGGGTCGGTCCTACAATGAGCAGTTCTTC.

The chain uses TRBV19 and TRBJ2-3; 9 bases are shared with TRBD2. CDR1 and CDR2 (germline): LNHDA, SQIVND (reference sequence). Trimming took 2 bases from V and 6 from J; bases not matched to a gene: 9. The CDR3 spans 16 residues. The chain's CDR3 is CASSIYRTSVPDTQYF. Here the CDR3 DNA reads TGTGCCAGTAGTATATATCGGACTAGCGTACCGGATACGCAGTATTTT.

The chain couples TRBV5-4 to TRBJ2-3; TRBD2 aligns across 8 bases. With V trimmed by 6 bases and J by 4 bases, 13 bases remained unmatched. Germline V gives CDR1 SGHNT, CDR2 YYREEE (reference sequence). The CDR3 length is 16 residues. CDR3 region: CASTPGGASPADTQYF. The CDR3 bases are TGTGCCAGCACCCCCGGGGGGGCCAGTCCCGCAGATACGCAGTATTTT.

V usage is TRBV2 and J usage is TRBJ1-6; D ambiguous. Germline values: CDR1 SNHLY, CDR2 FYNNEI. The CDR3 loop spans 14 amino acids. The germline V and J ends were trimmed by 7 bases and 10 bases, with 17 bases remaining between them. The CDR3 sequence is CASTDWPGRSPLHF. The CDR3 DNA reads TGTGCCAGCACCGATTGGCCGGGGAGATCACCCCTCCACTTT.

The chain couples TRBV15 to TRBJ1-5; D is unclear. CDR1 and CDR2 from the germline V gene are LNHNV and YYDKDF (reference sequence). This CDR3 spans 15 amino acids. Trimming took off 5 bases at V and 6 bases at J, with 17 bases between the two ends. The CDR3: CATSHKPGWVQPQHF. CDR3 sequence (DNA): TGTGCCACCAGCCATAAACCAGGTTGGGTTCAGCCCCAGCATTTT.

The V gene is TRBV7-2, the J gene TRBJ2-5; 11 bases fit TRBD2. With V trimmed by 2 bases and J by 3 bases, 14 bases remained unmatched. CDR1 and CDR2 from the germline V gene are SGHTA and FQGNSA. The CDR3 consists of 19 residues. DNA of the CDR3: TGTGCCAGCAGCTTAAGTAGGCTAGCGGGAGGTTGGGAGAAAGAGACCCAGTACTTC. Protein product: CASSLSRLAGGWEKETQYF.

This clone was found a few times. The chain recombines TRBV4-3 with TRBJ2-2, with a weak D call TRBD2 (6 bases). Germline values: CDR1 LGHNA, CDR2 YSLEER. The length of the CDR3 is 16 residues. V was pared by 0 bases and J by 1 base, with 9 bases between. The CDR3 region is CASSQDRDLNTGELFF. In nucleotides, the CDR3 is TGCGCCAGCAGCCAAGATAGGGACTTGAACACCGGGGAGCTGTTTTTT.

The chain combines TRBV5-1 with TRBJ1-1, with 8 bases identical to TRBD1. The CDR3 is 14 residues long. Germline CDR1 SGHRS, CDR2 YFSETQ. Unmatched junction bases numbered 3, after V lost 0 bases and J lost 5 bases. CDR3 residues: CASSLGTGKTEAFF. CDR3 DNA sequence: TGCGCCAGCAGCTTGGGGACAGGGAAGACTGAAGCTTTCTTT.

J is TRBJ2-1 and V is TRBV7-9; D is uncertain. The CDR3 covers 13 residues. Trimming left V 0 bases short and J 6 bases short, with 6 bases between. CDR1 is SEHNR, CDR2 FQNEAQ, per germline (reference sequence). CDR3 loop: CASSLAASNEQFF. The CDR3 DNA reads TGTGCCAGCAGCTTAGCAGCGTCCAATGAGCAGTTCTTC. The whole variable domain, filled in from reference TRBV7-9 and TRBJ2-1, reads DTGVSQNPRHKITKRGQNVTFRCDPISEHNRLYWYRQTLGQGPEFLTYFQNEAQLEKSRLLSDRFSAERPKGSFSTLEIQRTEQGDSAMYLCASSLAASNEQFFGPGTRLTVL.

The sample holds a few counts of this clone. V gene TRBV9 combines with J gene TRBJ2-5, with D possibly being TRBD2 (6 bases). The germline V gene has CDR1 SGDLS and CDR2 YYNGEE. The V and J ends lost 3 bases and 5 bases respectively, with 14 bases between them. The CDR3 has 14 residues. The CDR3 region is CASSEPGGPETQYF. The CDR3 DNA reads TGTGCCAGCAGCGAGCCTGGAGGGCCGGAGACCCAGTACTTC.